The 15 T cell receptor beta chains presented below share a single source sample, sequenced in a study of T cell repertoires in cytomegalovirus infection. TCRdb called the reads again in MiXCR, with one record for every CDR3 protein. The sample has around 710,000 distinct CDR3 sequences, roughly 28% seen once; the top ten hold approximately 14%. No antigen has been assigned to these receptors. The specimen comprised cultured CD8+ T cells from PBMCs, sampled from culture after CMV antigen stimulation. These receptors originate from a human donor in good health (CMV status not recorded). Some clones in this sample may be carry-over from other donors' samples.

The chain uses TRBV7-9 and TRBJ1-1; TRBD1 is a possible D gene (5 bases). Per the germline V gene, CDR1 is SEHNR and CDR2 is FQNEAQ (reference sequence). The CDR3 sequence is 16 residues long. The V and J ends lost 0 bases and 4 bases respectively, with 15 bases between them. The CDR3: CASSLAFRHGGTEAFF. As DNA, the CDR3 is TGTGCCAGCAGCTTAGCCTTTCGGCATGGGGGCACTGAAGCTTTCTTT.

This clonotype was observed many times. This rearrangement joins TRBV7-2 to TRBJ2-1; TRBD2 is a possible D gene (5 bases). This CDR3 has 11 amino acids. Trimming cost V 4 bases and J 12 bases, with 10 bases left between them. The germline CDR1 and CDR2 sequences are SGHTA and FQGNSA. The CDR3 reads CASSSPRGQFF. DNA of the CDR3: TGTGCCAGCAGCTCCCCTCGGGGGCAGTTCTTC.

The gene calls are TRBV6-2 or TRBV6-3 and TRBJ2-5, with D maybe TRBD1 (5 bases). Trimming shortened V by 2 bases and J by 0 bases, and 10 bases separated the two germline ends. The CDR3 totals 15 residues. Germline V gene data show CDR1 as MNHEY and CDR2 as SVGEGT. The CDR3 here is CASSYTTGNQETQYF. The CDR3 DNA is TGTGCCAGCAGTTACACCACAGGAAACCAAGAGACCCAGTACTTC.

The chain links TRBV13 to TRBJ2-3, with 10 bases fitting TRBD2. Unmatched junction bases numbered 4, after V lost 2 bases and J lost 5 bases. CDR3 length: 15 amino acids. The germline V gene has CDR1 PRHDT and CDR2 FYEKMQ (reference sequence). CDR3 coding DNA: TGTGCCAGCAGCTTACCTAGCGGGGGAGGAGATACGCAGTATTTT. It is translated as CASSLPSGGGDTQYF.

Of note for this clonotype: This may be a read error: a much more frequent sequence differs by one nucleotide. As DNA, the CDR3 is TGTGCCATCAGAGGCGCCGGGGACCACGAGCAGTACGTC. It yields the protein CAIRGAGDHEQYV. The V and J genes are TRBV10-3 and TRBJ2-7; D assignment may be TRBD1 or TRBD2 (5 bases each). The CDR3 consists of 13 residues. Germline-derived CDR1 and CDR2 are ENHRY and SYGVKD. V shed 6 bases and J shed 5 bases, with 14 bases lying between them.

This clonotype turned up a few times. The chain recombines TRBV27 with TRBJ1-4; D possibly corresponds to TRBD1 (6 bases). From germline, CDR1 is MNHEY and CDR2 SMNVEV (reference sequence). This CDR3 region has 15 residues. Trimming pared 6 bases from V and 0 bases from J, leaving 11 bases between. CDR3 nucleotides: TGTGCCAGCAGGACCAGGGGCCCAACTAATGAAAAACTGTTTTTT. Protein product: CASRTRGPTNEKLFF.

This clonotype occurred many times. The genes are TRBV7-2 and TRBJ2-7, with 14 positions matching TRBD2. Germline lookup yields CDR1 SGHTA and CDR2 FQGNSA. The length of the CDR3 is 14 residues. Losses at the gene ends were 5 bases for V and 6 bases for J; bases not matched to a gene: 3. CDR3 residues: CASSAGTSGGEQYV. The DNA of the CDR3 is TGTGCCAGCAGCGCTGGGACTAGCGGGGGCGAGCAGTACGTC.

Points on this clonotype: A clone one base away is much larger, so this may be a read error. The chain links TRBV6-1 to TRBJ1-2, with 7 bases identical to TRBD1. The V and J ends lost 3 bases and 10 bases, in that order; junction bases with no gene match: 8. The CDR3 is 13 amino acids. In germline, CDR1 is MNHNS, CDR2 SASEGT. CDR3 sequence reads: CASSDQGVGDYTF. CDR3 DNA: TGTGCCAGCAGTGATCAGGGGGTCGGGGACTACACCTTC.

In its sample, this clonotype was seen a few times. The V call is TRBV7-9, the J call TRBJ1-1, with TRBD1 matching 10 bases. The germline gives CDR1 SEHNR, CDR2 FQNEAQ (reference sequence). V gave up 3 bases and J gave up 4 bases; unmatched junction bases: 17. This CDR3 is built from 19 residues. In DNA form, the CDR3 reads TGTGCCAGCAGCTTCCCATCGTCGGGACAGGGGCCGGGAAGCACTGAAGCTTTCTTT. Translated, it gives CASSFPSSGQGPGSTEAFF.

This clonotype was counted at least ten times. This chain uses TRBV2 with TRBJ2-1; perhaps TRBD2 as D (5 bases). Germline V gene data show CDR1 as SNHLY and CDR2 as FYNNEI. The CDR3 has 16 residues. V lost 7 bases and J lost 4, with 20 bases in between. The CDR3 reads CASIQGLDGVYNEQFF. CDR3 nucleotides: TGTGCCAGCATCCAAGGGTTAGACGGGGTTTACAATGAGCAGTTCTTC.

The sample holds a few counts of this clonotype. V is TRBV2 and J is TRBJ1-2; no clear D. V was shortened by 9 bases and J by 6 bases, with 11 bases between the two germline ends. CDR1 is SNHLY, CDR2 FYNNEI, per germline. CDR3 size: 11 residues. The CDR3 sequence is CASTARDGYTF. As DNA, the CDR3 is TGTGCCAGTACGGCCCGAGATGGCTACACCTTC.

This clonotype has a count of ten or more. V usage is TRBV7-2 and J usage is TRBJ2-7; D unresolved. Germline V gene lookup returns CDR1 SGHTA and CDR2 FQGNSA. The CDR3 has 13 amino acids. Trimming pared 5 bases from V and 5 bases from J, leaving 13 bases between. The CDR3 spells CASSLMGINEQYV. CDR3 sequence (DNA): TGTGCCAGCAGCCTAATGGGGATTAACGAGCAGTACGTC.

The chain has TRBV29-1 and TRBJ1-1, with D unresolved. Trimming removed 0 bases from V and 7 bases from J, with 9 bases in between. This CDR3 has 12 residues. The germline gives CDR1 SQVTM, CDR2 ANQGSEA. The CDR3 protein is CSVEDRTHEAFF. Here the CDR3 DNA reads TGCAGCGTTGAAGATCGAACACATGAAGCTTTCTTT.

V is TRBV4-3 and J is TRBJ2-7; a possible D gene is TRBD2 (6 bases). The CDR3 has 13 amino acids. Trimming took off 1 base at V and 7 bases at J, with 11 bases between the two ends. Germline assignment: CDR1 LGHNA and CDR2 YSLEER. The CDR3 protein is CASSQVGGGEQYV. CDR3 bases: TGCGCCAGCAGCCAAGTGGGGGGTGGGGAGCAGTACGTC.

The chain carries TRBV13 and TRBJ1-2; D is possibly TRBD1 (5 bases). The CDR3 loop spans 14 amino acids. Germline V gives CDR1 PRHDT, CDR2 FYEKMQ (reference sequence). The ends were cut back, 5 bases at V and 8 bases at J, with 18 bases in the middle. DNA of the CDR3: TGTGCCAGCAGCACCCGGGACCGGGAGCGAGGCTACACCTTC. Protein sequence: CASSTRDRERGYTF. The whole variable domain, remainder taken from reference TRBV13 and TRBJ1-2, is AAGVIQSPRHLIKEKRETATLKCYPIPRHDTVYWYQQGPGQDPQFLISFYEKMQSDKGSIPDRFSAQQFSDYHSELNMSSLELGDSALYFCASSTRDRERGYTFGSGTRLTVV.